This T cell receptor (beta chain) comes out of a study of OX40 agonist ivuxolimab in advanced cancers. This clone was observed once. CDR1 is SGHNT, CDR2 YENEEA, per germline. CDR3 length: 12 residues. V lost 5 bases and J lost 4, with 9 bases in between. Using immunoSEQ multiplex PCR, the repertoire was profiled, and TCRdb retains in-frame clones only, with some absent. The sample lists tens of thousands of clones, about 85% occurring once. V usage is TRBV11-3 and J usage is TRBJ2-7; the D gene is possibly TRBD1 (5 bases). This TCR derives from an adult with an advanced solid tumor such as melanoma, head and neck, liver or kidney cancer. Sequencing used CD4+ or CD8+ T cells sorted from blood, obtained in a trial of the OX40 agonist ivuxolimab. The CDR3 here is CASSPDSYEQYF. The CDR3 DNA sequence: TGTGCCAGCAGCCCCGACAGTTACGAGCAGTACTTC. Complete variable domain (other parts from reference TRBV11-3 and TRBJ2-7): EAGVVQSPRYKIIEKKQPVAFWCNPISGHNTLYWYLQNLGQGPELLIRYENEEAVDDSQLPKDRFSAERLKGVDSTLKIQPAELGDSAVYLCASSPDSYEQYFGPGTRLTVT.